This TCR beta chain originates from a study of identical twins (dated by TCRdb to the mid-2010s). About the full investigation: The study deep-sequenced TCR alpha and beta repertoires from monozygotic twins, unrelated adults of various ages and cord blood to test whether fetal clonotypes persist. To rule out contamination, replicate twin experiments were performed at different times with different library preparation protocols. Overall study results and their limits: Zero-insertion analyses could be partly confounded by invariant T cells such as MAIT and iNKT, although diverse VJ usage argued against such confounding for most clonotypes. Because the same donors could not be followed over many years, the conclusions depended on cross-sectional statistical analysis. In beta out-of-frame sequences, excess twin sharing was weaker, because having fewer shared sequences lowered the signal-to-noise ratio. Abundant cord blood beta clonotypes carried fewer insertions; young adult naive repertoires showed a weaker similar trend, while memory repertoires showed none. Out-of-frame TCR alpha sequences shared between twins showed an excess of low generation-probability sequences compared with coincidental sharing between unrelated individuals. In monozygotic twins, recombination models systematically underestimated out-of-frame TCR alpha sharing, but the models matched the sharing seen between unrelated individuals.

Every donor was a healthy Caucasian. The twin cohort consisted of three pairs of female monozygotic twins, all aged about 18 to 30 years. CD4+ and CD8+ T cell populations were isolated with positive isolation kits from Invitrogen. Regarding this clonotype: The clone's antigen remains unknown. Per-base quality was not reported, and no clone a single base away is much larger than it.

The library came from 5' RACE. Instrument on record: Illumina HiSeq 2000. Template switching introduced a universal primer binding site; the final cDNA contained a unique molecular identifier, enabling accurate counting of TCR cDNA molecules. First-strand cDNA for TCR alpha and beta chains was synthesized from specific primers in the conserved constant-segment region. Each cDNA library was double barcoded, with a SMART-Mk sample barcode plus Illumina barcodes, to control for contamination. TruSeq adapter sequences along with Illumina sample barcodes were introduced in two successive PCR steps. Sequencing of the TCR alpha and beta cDNA libraries was done on the Illumina HiSeq platform using custom primers. In the source study's methods: Raw reads were processed with MiGEC to extract unique molecular identifiers, and MiXCR was used to determine CDR3 positions. Recombination models were inferred per individual with the repgenHMM and IGoR tools using an EM algorithm. Shared clonotype analysis was performed with the tcR package in R, normalizing sharing by the product of cloneset sizes. To study raw recombination without the effects of thymic and clonal selection, out-of-frame nonproductive sequences were analyzed. TCRdb applied fastp at Q25 and MiXCR to the public reads, then kept only in-frame beta chains. CDR3 protein sequences are deduplicated, and each keeps its most common genes and DNA. These V and J calls are TCRdb output, not the study's own analysis. The sample table records approximately 490,000 distinct CDR3 sequences; about 22% of these occur just once. Clones ranked in the top ten supply 0.48% of the sample.

The CDR3 holds 15 amino acids from the cysteine to the phenylalanine. Only the CDR3 DNA stays, 45 bases, in frame from base 1. As encoded in the germline V gene, CDR1 is SGHRS while CDR2 is YFSETQ. Trimming removed 1 base from V and 6 bases from J, leaving 16 bases between the germline ends. The same sample was also studied in work on yellow fever vaccine responses in identical twins. From the second report: According to the authors, the vaccine-induced T cell response in identical twins seemed to be partly convergent and partly specific to each individual. In identical twins, the study followed T cell clones that responded to the vaccine with precision.

The source material was CD4+ T cells sorted from blood. The chain links TRBV5-1 with TRBJ1-2; a tentative D match to TRBD1 spans 5 bases. The TCR was taken from a woman aged 18-35 years in good health. The DNA sequence is as follows: TGCGCCAGCAGCTTGAATACTGGGGGGGTCAATGGCTACACCTTC. It encodes CASSLNTGGVNGYTF. The reference TRBV5-1 and TRBJ1-2 proteins fill in what lies around the CDR3, so the full variable domain reads KAGVTQTPRYLIKTRGQQVTLSCSPISGHRSVSWYQQTPGQGLQFLFEYFSETQRNKGNFPGRFSGRQFSNSRSEMNVSTLELGDSALYLCASSLNTGGVNGYTFGSGTRLTVV.